This paragraph reports one TCR beta chain. The antigen remains unidentified. This entry belongs to a study of radiotherapy plus CTLA-4 blockade in lung cancer. Findings and caveats of the study: Expansion in blood of tumor-derived TCR clones was seen after radiotherapy plus ipilimumab.

Some clones are missing from TCRdb's copy, which holds only in-frame ones; the method was immunoSEQ multiplex PCR. The sample comprises around 80,000 clones, around 79% of which are singletons, and roughly 22% rests with the top ten. V shed 0 bases and J shed 1 base, with 10 bases lying between them. Germline loops: CDR1 MDHEN, CDR2 SYDVKM. The CDR3 extends over 15 amino acids. The sample consisted of peripheral blood, taken from a patient treated with radiotherapy plus ipilimumab. This chain links TRBV28 with TRBJ2-7; perhaps TRBD1 as D (5 bases). This sequence originates from a human donor with non-small cell lung cancer whose response to radiotherapy plus ipilimumab could not be evaluated. Some clones in this sample may be carry-over from other donors' samples. The CDR3 DNA reads TGTGCCAGCAGTTTATGGAGCCAGGGATCCTACGAGCAGTACTTC. Its translation: CASSLWSQGSYEQYF.